Each of the 24 T cell receptor beta chains below was sequenced from the same sample in a study of T cell repertoires in cytomegalovirus infection. What these receptors recognize is not known. TCRdb called the reads again in MiXCR, with one record for every CDR3 protein. Seen here are hundreds of thousands of distinct CDR3 sequences, roughly 30% observed once, and the top ten hold about 20%. Sequencing used cultured PBMCs, obtained from culture after CMV antigen stimulation. These receptors originate from a human donor in good health (CMV status not recorded). Some clones in this sample may be carry-over from other donors' samples.

This clonotype was seen more than once but under ten times. This sequence joins TRBV28 and TRBJ1-2; 8 bases line up with TRBD1. The V and J ends lost 4 bases and 4 bases, in that order; junction bases with no gene match: 8. The CDR3 covers 15 residues. Germline CDR1 and CDR2: MDHEN and SYDVKM. CDR3 sequence reads: CASSSSGQGPYGYTF. The CDR3 DNA follows: TGTGCCAGCAGTTCCTCCGGACAGGGACCCTATGGCTACACCTTC.

V gene TRBV19 combines with J gene TRBJ2-1; D ambiguous. CDR1 and CDR2 from the germline V gene are LNHDA and SQIVND (reference sequence). Trimming left V 1 base short and J 7 bases short, with 5 bases between. The CDR3 runs 12 residues. CDR3 DNA sequence: TGTGCCAGTAGTATAGTAGAAAATGAGCAGTTCTTC. Encoded protein: CASSIVENEQFF.

The chain uses TRBV7-9 and TRBJ2-6; TRBD1 or TRBD2 may be the D gene (5 bases each). The length of the CDR3 is 17 residues. Germline V gives CDR1 SEHNR, CDR2 FQNEAQ (reference sequence). Trimming cost V 0 bases and J 1 base, with 10 bases left between them. CDR3 sequence reads: CASSLALGESGANVLTF. The CDR3 DNA reads as TGTGCCAGCAGCTTAGCGCTGGGGGAATCTGGGGCCAACGTCCTGACTTTC.

The chain recombines TRBV24-1 with TRBJ2-3; 13 nucleotides match TRBD2. V shed 3 bases, J shed 4 bases, and the junction held 6 bases outside the gene matches. In germline, CDR1 is KGHDR, CDR2 SFDVKD. The CDR3 loop spans 17 amino acids. Here the CDR3 DNA reads TGTGCCACCAGTGATCCCCGACTAGCGGGGGGCCCAGATACGCAGTATTTT. This gives the protein CATSDPRLAGGPDTQYF.

This clonotype has just a few counts. The genes are TRBV6-1 and TRBJ1-4, with 9 bases fitting TRBD1. Trimming removed 7 bases from V and 4 bases from J; junction bases left unmatched: 4. The CDR3 has 14 residues. Germline-derived CDR1 and CDR2 are MNHNS and SASEGT. The CDR3 spells CASTRTGDNEKLFF. CDR3 bases: TGTGCCAGCACCAGGACAGGGGATAATGAAAAACTGTTTTTT.

CDR3 region: CASRALIRGGNSPLHF. DNA of the CDR3: TGTGCCAGCAGAGCCCTTATCAGGGGTGGAAATTCACCCCTCCACTTT. V is TRBV27 and J is TRBJ1-6, with TRBD1 as a possible D gene (6 bases). This CDR3 is built from 16 residues. CDR1 is MNHEY and CDR2 is SMNVEV in the germline V gene (reference sequence). V gave up 6 bases and J gave up 7 bases, with 19 bases separating them.

This clonotype was seen once. The chain has TRBV30 and TRBJ1-4, with 8 bases that match TRBD1. V lost 8 bases and J lost 7; bases outside the gene matches: 6. The germline CDR1 and CDR2 sequences are GTSNPN and SVGIG (reference sequence). There are 12 residues in the CDR3. The CDR3 spells CALQGAAEKLFF. Written as DNA, the CDR3 is TGTGCCCTTCAGGGGGCAGCTGAAAAACTGTTTTTT.

CDR3: CASITGGRGGEQFF. The CDR3 DNA follows: TGTGCCAGCATCACGGGGGGGCGGGGTGGTGAGCAGTTCTTC. This chain joins TRBV2 and TRBJ2-1; 8 bases align to TRBD2. CDR3 length equals 14 residues. The trim removed 7 bases at V and 9 bases at J, leaving 11 bases unmatched. CDR1 SNHLY and CDR2 FYNNEI come from the germline V gene.

This sequence joins TRBV2 and TRBJ1-5; 10 positions agree with TRBD1. Trimming cost V 6 bases and J 4 bases; bases outside gene matches: 6. Germline V lookup: CDR1 SNHLY, CDR2 FYNNEI. This CDR3 region has 15 residues. CDR3 region: CASSAGTGVNQPQHF. The CDR3 DNA is TGTGCCAGCAGCGCAGGGACAGGGGTAAATCAGCCCCAGCATTTT.

Ten or more counts support this clonotype. This rearrangement joins TRBV7-2 to TRBJ2-7, with 9 bases matching TRBD1. Germline loops: CDR1 SGHTA, CDR2 FQGNSA. Losses at the gene ends were 5 bases for V and 3 bases for J; bases not matched to a gene: 11. This CDR3 region has 16 residues. The DNA of the CDR3 is TGTGCCAGCAGCCATCCGGCCGGGACAGGGTACTACGAGCAGTACTTC. It translates to CASSHPAGTGYYEQYF.

V is TRBV11-2 and J is TRBJ2-7; D might be TRBD1 or TRBD2, each matching 5 bases. CDR1 is SGHAT and CDR2 is FQNNGV in the germline V gene. The CDR3 has 13 residues. The V gene lost 8 bases and the J gene lost 1 base, with 12 bases spanning the gap. CDR3 in amino acids: CASAGDGSYEQYF. CDR3 sequence (DNA): TGTGCCAGCGCCGGGGACGGTTCCTACGAGCAGTACTTC.

The chain carries TRBV2 and TRBJ2-1; 10 bases align to TRBD2. The CDR3 is 15 residues long. Trimming at V came to 6 bases and at J to 6 bases, leaving 8 bases not matched to a gene. Germline assignment: CDR1 SNHLY and CDR2 FYNNEI. CDR3 in amino acids: CASSAAGLAPNEQFF. The CDR3 DNA follows: TGTGCCAGCAGCGCCGCGGGACTAGCGCCCAATGAGCAGTTCTTC.

The table lists this clonotype with many counts. The chain recombines TRBV7-2 with TRBJ2-7, with D perhaps matching TRBD1 (6 bases). This CDR3 comprises 14 residues. Germline V gene sequence: CDR1 SGHTA, CDR2 FQGNSA. V was clipped by 5 bases and J by 1 base, with 12 bases between them. Here the CDR3 DNA reads TGTGCCAGCAGCCAAGGGGGTGGTTCCTACGAGCAGTACTTC. The encoded protein is CASSQGGGSYEQYF.

The chain uses TRBV12-3 or TRBV12-4 and TRBJ1-2; D is ambiguous. The germline V and J ends were trimmed by 3 bases and 4 bases, with 15 bases remaining between them. This CDR3 is built from 15 residues. Here the CDR3 DNA reads TGTGCCAGCAGTTTTTCGTCAGGAGTATTCTATGGCTACACCTTC. Its translation is CASSFSSGVFYGYTF.

This clonotype occurred many times. The V call is TRBV7-9, the J call TRBJ2-5, with 13 bases that match TRBD2. Unmatched junction bases numbered 8, after V lost 5 bases and J lost 5 bases. CDR3 length: 16 residues. The germline gives CDR1 SEHNR, CDR2 FQNEAQ (reference sequence). This CDR3 reads CASSPGGLAGDETQYF. CDR3 in DNA: TGTGCCAGCAGCCCGGGAGGACTAGCGGGAGATGAGACCCAGTACTTC.

The rearrangement joins TRBV6-2 or TRBV6-3 to TRBJ2-1, with 9 positions matching TRBD1. This CDR3 has 14 amino acids. CDR1 MNHEY and CDR2 SVGEGT come from the germline V gene. After removal of 5 bases from V and 9 bases from J, the junction contained 8 bases not matched to a gene. The CDR3 bases are TGTGCCAGCAGTCAGCCGGGACAGGGCGCTGAGCAGTTCTTC. Its translation: CASSQPGQGAEQFF.

This clonotype was counted a few times. The chain uses TRBV11-2 and TRBJ1-4, with D perhaps TRBD1 (5 bases). The germline V gene has CDR1 SGHAT and CDR2 FQNNGV. The CDR3 is made up of 14 amino acids. Trimming took off 3 bases at V and 8 bases at J, with 13 bases between the two ends. Written as DNA, the CDR3 is TGTGCCAGCAGCTTTTTGGGGCGGGGGGAAAAACTGTTTTTT. Translating it yields CASSFLGRGEKLFF.

This clonotype has a count of ten or more. The V gene is TRBV7-2, the J gene TRBJ2-7, with 12 positions matching TRBD2. J was trimmed by 2 bases and V by 5 bases; bases with no gene match: 4. Germline V gene sequence: CDR1 SGHTA, CDR2 FQGNSA. This CDR3 is 15 amino acids long. CDR3 amino acids: CASSPGLAGTYEQYF. In nucleotides, the CDR3 is TGTGCCAGCAGCCCGGGACTAGCGGGTACCTACGAGCAGTACTTC.

V gene TRBV11-2 combines with J gene TRBJ2-5; 8 positions agree with TRBD2. Germline trimming cut 2 bases from V and 2 bases from J; bases unmatched to any gene: 7. Germline assignment: CDR1 SGHAT and CDR2 FQNNGV. CDR3 length: 16 residues. DNA for the CDR3: TGTGCCAGCAGCTTAAGGCCTCCGGGAGGGCAAGAGACCCAGTACTTC. Protein sequence: CASSLRPPGGQETQYF.

V usage is TRBV10-3 and J usage is TRBJ2-3; TRBD2 might be the D (6 bases). CDR1 is ENHRY, CDR2 SYGVKD, per germline. V was cut by 8 bases and J by 4 bases, with 19 bases left in between. The CDR3 is made up of 15 amino acids. In DNA form, the CDR3 reads TGTGCCATCGGAACGTCGGCGGGATCCGCAGATACGCAGTATTTT. It is translated as CAIGTSAGSADTQYF.

This clonotype was seen a few times. The chain is built from TRBV11-2 and TRBJ2-3, with TRBD2 as a possible D gene (5 bases). V was pared by 5 bases and J by 4 bases, with 13 bases between. The CDR3 covers 14 residues. Germline-derived CDR1 and CDR2 are SGHAT and FQNNGV. CDR3 loop: CASSPGDGADTQYF. Written as DNA, the CDR3 is TGTGCCAGCAGCCCCGGGGATGGGGCAGATACGCAGTATTTT.

This clonotype was detected a few times. This sequence joins TRBV19 and TRBJ2-1; D remains unclear. Trimming cost V 7 bases and J 3 bases, with 19 bases left between them. The germline V gene has CDR1 LNHDA and CDR2 SQIVND (reference sequence). This CDR3 spans 16 amino acids. DNA of the CDR3: TGTGCCAGTAACTCCCCAGGCGGACCGCACTACAATGAGCAGTTCTTC. This encodes CASNSPGGPHYNEQFF.

This clonotype has ten or more counts. This rearrangement joins TRBV7-2 to TRBJ2-7, with no clear D. CDR3 size: 14 residues. Trimming took off 5 bases at V and 3 bases at J, with 14 bases between the two ends. Germline-derived CDR1 and CDR2 are SGHTA and FQGNSA. DNA of the CDR3: TGTGCCAGCAGCCCGAGCCCGAGTGACTACGAGCAGTACTTC. Amino acids: CASSPSPSDYEQYF.

CDR3 region: CASFPTGMDEQYF. CDR3 bases: TGTGCCAGCTTTCCTACAGGGATGGACGAGCAGTACTTC. J is TRBJ2-7 and V is TRBV28; weak D call: TRBD1 (6 bases). V lost 8 bases and J 5 bases, leaving 16 bases between the germline ends. The CDR3 spans 13 residues. Germline CDR1 and CDR2: MDHEN and SYDVKM. The full variable domain, completed using reference TRBV28 and TRBJ2-7, is DVKVTQSSRYLVKRTGEKVFLECVQDMDHENMFWYRQDPGLGLRLIYFSYDVKMKEKGDIPEGYSVSREKKERFSLILESASTNQTSMYLCASFPTGMDEQYFGPGTRLTVT.